This TCR beta chain appears in the sequencing data of a study of CD8 T cells in ankylosing spondylitis. Study results and caveats: Researchers reportedly found disease-linked clones significantly enriched in matched ankylosing spondylitis synovial fluid.

TCRdb re-analysed the 5' RACE reads in MiXCR, keeping a single row per CDR3 protein. The sample contains roughly 240,000 distinct CDR3 sequences, roughly a third of which appear only once. The V gene lost 7 bases and the J gene lost 8 bases, with 11 bases spanning the gap. The CDR3 is 11 residues long. Of note for this clonotype: Its antigen is currently unknown.

This TCR came from a male donor with ankylosing spondylitis or in good health (not recorded which). The chain combines TRBV12-3 or TRBV12-4 with TRBJ1-2; D possibly corresponds to TRBD1 (6 bases). Sequencing was performed on blood, either unsorted or a sorted T cell fraction (not recorded which). The CDR3 region is CASKGGEGYTF. The CDR3 coding sequence is TGTGCCAGCAAGGGGGGTGAGGGCTACACCTTC.